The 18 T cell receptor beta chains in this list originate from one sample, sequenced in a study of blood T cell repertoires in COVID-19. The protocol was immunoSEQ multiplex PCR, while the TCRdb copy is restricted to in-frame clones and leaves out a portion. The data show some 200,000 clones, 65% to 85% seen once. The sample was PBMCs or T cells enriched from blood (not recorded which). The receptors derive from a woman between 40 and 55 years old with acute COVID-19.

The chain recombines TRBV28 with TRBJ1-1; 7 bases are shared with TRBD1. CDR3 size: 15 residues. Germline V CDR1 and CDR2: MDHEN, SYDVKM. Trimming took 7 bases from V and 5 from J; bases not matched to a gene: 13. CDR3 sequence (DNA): TGTGCCAGCACTGAGAGGGGGCGAAGGAAGACTGAAGCTTTCTTT. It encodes CASTERGRRKTEAFF. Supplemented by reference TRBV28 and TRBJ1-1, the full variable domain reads DVKVTQSSRYLVKRTGEKVFLECVQDMDHENMFWYRQDPGLGLRLIYFSYDVKMKEKGDIPEGYSVSREKKERFSLILESASTNQTSMYLCASTERGRRKTEAFFGQGTRLTVV.

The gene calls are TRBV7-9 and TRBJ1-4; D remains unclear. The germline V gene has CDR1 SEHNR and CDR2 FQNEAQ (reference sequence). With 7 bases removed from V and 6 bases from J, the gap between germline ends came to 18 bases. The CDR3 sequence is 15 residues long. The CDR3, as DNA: TGTGCCAGCATGTCCGGGGTGGGAGTGCATGAAAAACTGTTTTTT. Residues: CASMSGVGVHEKLFF.

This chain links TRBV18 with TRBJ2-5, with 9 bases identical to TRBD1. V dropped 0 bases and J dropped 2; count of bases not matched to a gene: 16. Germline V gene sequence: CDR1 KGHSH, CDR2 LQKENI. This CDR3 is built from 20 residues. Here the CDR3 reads CASSPPNSLDRGNLQETQYF. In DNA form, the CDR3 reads TGTGCCAGCTCACCACCCAACAGCCTCGACAGGGGGAATCTTCAAGAGACCCAGTACTTC. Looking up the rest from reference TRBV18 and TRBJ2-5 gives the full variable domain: NAGVMQNPRHLVRRRGQEARLRCSPMKGHSHVYWYRQLPEEGLKFMVYLQKENIIDESGMPKERFSAEFPKEGPSILRIQQVVRGDSAAYFCASSPPNSLDRGNLQETQYFGPGTRLLVL.

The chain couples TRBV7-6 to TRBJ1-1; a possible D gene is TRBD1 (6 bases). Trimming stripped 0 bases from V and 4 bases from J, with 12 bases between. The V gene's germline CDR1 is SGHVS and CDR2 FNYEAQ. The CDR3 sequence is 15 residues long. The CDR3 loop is CASSLAQGSGTEAFF. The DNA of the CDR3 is TGTGCCAGCAGCTTAGCGCAGGGGAGCGGCACTGAAGCTTTCTTT.

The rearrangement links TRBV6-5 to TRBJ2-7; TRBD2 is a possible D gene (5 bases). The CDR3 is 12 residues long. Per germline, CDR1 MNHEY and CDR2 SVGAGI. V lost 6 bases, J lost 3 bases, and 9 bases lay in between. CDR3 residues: CASRISGYEQYF. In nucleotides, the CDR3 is TGTGCCAGCAGGATAAGCGGCTACGAGCAGTACTTC.

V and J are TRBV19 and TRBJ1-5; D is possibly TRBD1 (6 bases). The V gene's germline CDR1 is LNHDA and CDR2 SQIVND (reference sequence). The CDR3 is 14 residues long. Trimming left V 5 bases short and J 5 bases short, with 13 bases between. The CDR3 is CASSPTGTYQPQHF. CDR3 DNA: TGTGCCAGTAGTCCTACAGGGACATATCAGCCCCAGCATTTT.

The CDR3 nucleotides read TGTGCCAGCAGCCAGTCTGACAGGGGGCGCGGCGAGCAGTACTTC. It codes for CASSQSDRGRGEQYF. The chain combines TRBV3-1 (or the pseudogene TRBV3-2) with TRBJ2-7, with 10 bases aligning to TRBD1. This CDR3 has 15 residues. Germline assignment: CDR1 LGHDT and CDR2 YNNKEL (reference sequence). Unmatched junction bases numbered 8, after V lost 3 bases and J lost 6 bases.

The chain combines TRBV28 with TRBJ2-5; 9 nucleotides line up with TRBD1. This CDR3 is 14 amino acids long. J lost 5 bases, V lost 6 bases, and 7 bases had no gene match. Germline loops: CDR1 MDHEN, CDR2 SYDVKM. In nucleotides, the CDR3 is TGTGCCAGCAGCGATGGACAGGGGAGGGAGACCCAGTACTTC. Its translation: CASSDGQGRETQYF.

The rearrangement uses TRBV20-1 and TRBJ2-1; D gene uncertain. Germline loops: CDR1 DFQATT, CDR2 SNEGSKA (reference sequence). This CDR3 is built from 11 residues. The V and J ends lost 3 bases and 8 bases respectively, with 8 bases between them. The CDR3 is CSASYSDEQFF. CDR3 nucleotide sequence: TGCAGTGCTAGTTATTCGGATGAGCAGTTCTTC.

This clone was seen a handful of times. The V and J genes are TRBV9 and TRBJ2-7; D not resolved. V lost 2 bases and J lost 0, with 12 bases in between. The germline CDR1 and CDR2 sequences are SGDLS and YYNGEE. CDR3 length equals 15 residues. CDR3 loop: CASSVGGPSSYEQYF. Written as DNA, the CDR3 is TGTGCCAGCAGCGTGGGTGGGCCGAGCTCCTACGAGCAGTACTTC.

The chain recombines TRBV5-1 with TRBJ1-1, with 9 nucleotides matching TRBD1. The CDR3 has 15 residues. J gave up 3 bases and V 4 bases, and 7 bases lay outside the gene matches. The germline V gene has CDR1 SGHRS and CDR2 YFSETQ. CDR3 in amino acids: CASSRGQGTHTEAFF. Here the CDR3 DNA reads TGCGCCAGCAGCAGGGGACAGGGTACGCACACTGAAGCTTTCTTT.

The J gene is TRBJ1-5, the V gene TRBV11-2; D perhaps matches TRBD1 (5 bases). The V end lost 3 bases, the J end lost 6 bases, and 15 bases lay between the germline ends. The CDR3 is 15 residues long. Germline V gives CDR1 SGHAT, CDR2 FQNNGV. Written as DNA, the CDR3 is TGTGCCAGCAGCTTTTCAGGGTCTGTGGGTCAGCCCCAGCATTTT. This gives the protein CASSFSGSVGQPQHF.

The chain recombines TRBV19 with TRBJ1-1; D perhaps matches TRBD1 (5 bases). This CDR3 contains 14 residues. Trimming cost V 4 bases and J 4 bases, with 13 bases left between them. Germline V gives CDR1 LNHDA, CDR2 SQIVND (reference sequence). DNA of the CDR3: TGTGCCAGTAGTACGGGCGGGGGAGGCACTGAAGCTTTCTTT. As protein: CASSTGGGGTEAFF. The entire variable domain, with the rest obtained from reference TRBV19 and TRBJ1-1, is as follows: DGGITQSPKYLFRKEGQNVTLSCEQNLNHDAMYWYRQDPGQGLRLIYYSQIVNDFQKGDIAEGYSVSREKKESFPLTVTSAQKNPTAFYLCASSTGGGGTEAFFGQGTRLTVV.

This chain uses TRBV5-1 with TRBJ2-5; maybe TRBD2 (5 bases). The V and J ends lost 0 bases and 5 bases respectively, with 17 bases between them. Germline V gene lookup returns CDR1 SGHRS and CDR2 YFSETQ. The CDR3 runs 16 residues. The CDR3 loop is CASSLGSSGIWETQYF. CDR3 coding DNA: TGCGCCAGCAGCTTGGGTTCTTCGGGGATCTGGGAGACCCAGTACTTC. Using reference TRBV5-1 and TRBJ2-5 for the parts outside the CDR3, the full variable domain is KAGVTQTPRYLIKTRGQQVTLSCSPISGHRSVSWYQQTPGQGLQFLFEYFSETQRNKGNFPGRFSGRQFSNSRSEMNVSTLELGDSALYLCASSLGSSGIWETQYFGPGTRLLVL.

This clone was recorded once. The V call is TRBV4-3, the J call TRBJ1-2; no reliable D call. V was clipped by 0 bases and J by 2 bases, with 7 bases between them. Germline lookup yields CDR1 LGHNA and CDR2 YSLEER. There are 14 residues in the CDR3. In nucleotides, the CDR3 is TGCGCCAGCAGCCAAGACCCAGGAAACTATGGCTACACCTTC. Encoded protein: CASSQDPGNYGYTF.

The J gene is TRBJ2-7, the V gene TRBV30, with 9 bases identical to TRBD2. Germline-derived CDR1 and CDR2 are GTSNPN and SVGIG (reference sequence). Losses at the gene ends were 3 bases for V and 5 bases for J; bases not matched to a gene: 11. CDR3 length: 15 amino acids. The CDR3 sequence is CAWSEAGTSIHEQYF. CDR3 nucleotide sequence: TGTGCCTGGAGCGAGGCCGGGACTAGCATTCACGAGCAGTACTTC. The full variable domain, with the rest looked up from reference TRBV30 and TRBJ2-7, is SQTIHQWPATLVQPVGSPLSLECTVEGTSNPNLYWYRQAAGRGLQLLFYSVGIGQISSEVPQNLSASRPQDRQFILSSKKLLLSDSGFYLCAWSEAGTSIHEQYFGPGTRLTVT.

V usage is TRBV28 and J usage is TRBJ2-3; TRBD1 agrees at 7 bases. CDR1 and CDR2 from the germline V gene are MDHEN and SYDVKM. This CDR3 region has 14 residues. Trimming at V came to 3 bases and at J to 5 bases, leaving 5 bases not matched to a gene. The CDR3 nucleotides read TGTGCCAGCAGTTTCGACAGGGTGAGAGATACGCAGTATTTT. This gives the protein CASSFDRVRDTQYF.

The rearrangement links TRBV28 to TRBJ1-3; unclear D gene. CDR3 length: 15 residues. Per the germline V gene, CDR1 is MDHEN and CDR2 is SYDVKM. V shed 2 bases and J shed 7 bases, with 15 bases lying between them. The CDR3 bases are TGTGCCAGCAGTTTACCGCACTCCCTGCGGAACACCATATATTTT. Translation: CASSLPHSLRNTIYF.